This T cell receptor beta chain originates from a study of shared clonotypes between healthy human individuals. Assay: immunoSEQ multiplex PCR; the TCRdb copy retains only in-frame clones and omits some. The sample yields about 2.1 million clones, around 93% seen once. CD45RO-negative, CCR7-positively selected cells formed the naive CD8 fraction, excluding terminally differentiated effector memory CD45RA+ cells. V lost 2 bases to trimming and J lost 4 bases, with 8 bases between them. From germline, CDR1 is MDHEN and CDR2 SYDVKM. This CDR3 region has 13 residues. The TCR was taken from a man younger than 30 in good health. Some clones in this sample may be carry-over from other donors' samples. The chain combines TRBV28 with TRBJ1-1, with no clear D. Sequencing was performed on naive CD8+ T cells from PBMCs. In DNA form, the CDR3 reads TGTGCCAGCAGTTTAGATGCAGGCACTGAAGCTTTCTTT. This translates into CASSLDAGTEAFF.